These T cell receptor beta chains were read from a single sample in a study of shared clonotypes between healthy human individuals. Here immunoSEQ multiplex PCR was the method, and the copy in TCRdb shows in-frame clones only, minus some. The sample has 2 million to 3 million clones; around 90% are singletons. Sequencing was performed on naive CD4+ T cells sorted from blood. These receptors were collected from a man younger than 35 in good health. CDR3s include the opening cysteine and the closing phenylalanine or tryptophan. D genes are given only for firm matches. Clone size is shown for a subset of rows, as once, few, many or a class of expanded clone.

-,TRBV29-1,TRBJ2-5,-,CSVVPSTETQYF,TGCAGCGTTGTACCCAGCACGGAGACCCAGTACTTC
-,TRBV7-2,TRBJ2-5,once,CASSADSGTLETQYF,TGTGCCAGCAGCGCAGACTCCGGGACCCTAGAGACCCAGTACTTC
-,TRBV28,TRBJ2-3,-,CASGPRTYTQYF,TGTGCCAGCGGGCCCCGGACCTACACGCAGTATTTT
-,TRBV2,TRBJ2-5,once,CASSLVLSETQYF,TGTGCCAGCAGTCTGGTCCTGTCAGAGACCCAGTACTTC
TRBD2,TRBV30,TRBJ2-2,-,CAWSVFGGGSGELFF,TGTGCCTGGAGTGTATTTGGCGGGGGGTCCGGGGAGCTGTTTTTT
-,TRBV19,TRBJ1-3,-,CASRVEAASGNTIYF,TGTGCCAGTAGGGTCGAGGCGGCCTCGGGAAACACCATATATTTT
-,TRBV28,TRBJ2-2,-,CASWTANTGELFF,TGTGCCAGCTGGACGGCCAACACCGGGGAGCTGTTTTTT
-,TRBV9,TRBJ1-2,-,CASSPGRDNYGYTF,TGTGCCAGCAGCCCGGGACGGGATAACTATGGCTACACCTTC
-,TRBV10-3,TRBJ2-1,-,CAISGLSYNEQFF,TGTGCCATCAGTGGTCTCTCCTACAATGAGCAGTTCTTC
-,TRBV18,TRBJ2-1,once,CASSPPARGQSKMGDEQFF,TGTGCCAGCTCACCACCGGCCCGGGGACAAAGCAAGATGGGCGATGAGCAGTTCTTC
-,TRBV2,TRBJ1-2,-,CASSLDSSYGYTF,TGTGCCAGCAGCTTGGACAGCTCCTATGGCTACACCTTC
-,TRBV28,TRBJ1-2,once,CASSLQGGGYTF,TGTGCCAGCAGTTTACAGGGAGGTGGCTACACCTTC
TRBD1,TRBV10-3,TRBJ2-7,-,CAISESGGQEGVQYF,TGTGCCATCAGTGAGTCTGGGGGACAGGAAGGCGTGCAGTACTTC
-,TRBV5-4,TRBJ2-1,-,CASSTGTGSSYNEQFF,TGTGCCAGCAGCACGGGGACTGGGAGCTCCTACAATGAGCAGTTCTTC
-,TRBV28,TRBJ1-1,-,CASSLGAEAFF,TGTGCCAGCAGTTTAGGCGCTGAAGCTTTCTTT
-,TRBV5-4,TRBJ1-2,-,CASSHPNEGYTF,TGTGCCAGCAGCCATCCGAATGAGGGCTACACCTTC
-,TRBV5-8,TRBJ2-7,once,CASSFYAGPW,TGTGCCAGCAGCTTCTATGCAGGGCCCTGG
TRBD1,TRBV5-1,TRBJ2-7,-,CASSLEGQGIYEQYF,TGCGCCAGCAGCTTGGAGGGACAGGGGATCTACGAGCAGTACTTC